This entry lists 9 T cell receptor beta chains sequenced from one sample in a study of blood T cell repertoires in COVID-19. Sequenced by immunoSEQ multiplex PCR; TCRdb stores in-frame clones only, minus some. The top ten hold around 7% of the sample, which has approximately 90,000 clones, around 87% seen once. Sequenced material: peripheral blood. These TCRs come from a human donor with acute or convalescent COVID-19. The donor label of this sample is uncertain.

This clone was counted once. The chain couples TRBV5-1 to TRBJ1-2, with 9 bases aligning to TRBD1. Germline V gene data show CDR1 as SGHRS and CDR2 as YFSETQ. V was clipped by 6 bases and J by 7 bases; unmatched bases: 19. The CDR3 covers 17 residues. In DNA form, the CDR3 reads TGCGCCAGCATGGCCACCTCAACAGGGGGCCTCACGAGTGGCTACACCTTC. Residues: CASMATSTGGLTSGYTF.

The chain combines TRBV5-1 with TRBJ2-3; perhaps TRBD2 as D (6 bases). V lost 4 bases, J lost 6 bases, and 21 bases lay in between. In germline, CDR1 is SGHRS, CDR2 YFSETQ. The length of the CDR3 is 16 residues. CDR3 residues: CASSPWGPGGPDTQYF. CDR3 nucleotides: TGCGCCAGCAGCCCCTGGGGTCCCGGGGGACCCGATACGCAGTATTTT. The variable domain in full, completed from reference TRBV5-1 and TRBJ2-3, reads KAGVTQTPRYLIKTRGQQVTLSCSPISGHRSVSWYQQTPGQGLQFLFEYFSETQRNKGNFPGRFSGRQFSNSRSEMNVSTLELGDSALYLCASSPWGPGGPDTQYFGPGTRLTVL.

This clone appeared a few times. The rearrangement joins TRBV6-2 or TRBV6-3 to TRBJ1-3; 7 bases are a match to TRBD1. The CDR3 sequence is 17 residues long. Trimming cost V 1 base and J 2 bases; bases outside gene matches: 8. Looked up from germline, CDR1 is MNHEY and CDR2 is SVGEGT. The CDR3 DNA reads as TGTGCCAGCAGTTACTGGGGACAGTGGCTCCCTGGAAACACCATATATTTT. Translated: CASSYWGQWLPGNTIYF.

This chain connects TRBV18 to TRBJ1-1; 8 nucleotides line up with TRBD1. The trim removed 4 bases at V and 1 base at J, leaving 8 bases unmatched. In germline, CDR1 is KGHSH, CDR2 LQKENI. The CDR3 consists of 16 residues. CDR3 bases: TGTGCCAGCTCACAACCGGGACAGGATAAGAACACTGAAGCTTTCTTT. It specifies CASSQPGQDKNTEAFF.

The chain couples TRBV7-2 to TRBJ2-1; D gene ambiguous. The CDR3 totals 16 residues. CDR1 and CDR2 (germline): SGHTA, FQGNSA. V was shortened by 2 bases and J by 0 bases, with 11 bases between the two germline ends. For the CDR3, the DNA is TGTGCCAGCAGCTTAAGGCGTTCTAGCTCCTACAATGAGCAGTTCTTC. It yields the protein CASSLRRSSSYNEQFF.

CDR3 amino acids: CASSLFVGGGGGYTF. In DNA, the CDR3 is TGTGCCAGCAGTTTATTCGTCGGGGGCGGGGGAGGCTACACCTTC. The J gene is TRBJ1-2, the V gene TRBV28, with D tentatively TRBD1 (6 bases). The CDR3 has 15 residues. Germline CDR1 reads MDHEN; CDR2 reads SYDVKM. Trimming left V 1 base short and J 8 bases short, with 17 bases between.

The rearrangement links TRBV19 to TRBJ2-7, with D tentatively TRBD1 (6 bases). Trimming shortened V by 8 bases and J by 3 bases, and 14 bases separated the two germline ends. Per the germline V gene, CDR1 is LNHDA and CDR2 is SQIVND (reference sequence). This CDR3 spans 13 amino acids. CDR3 sequence reads: CASRQDGNYEQYF. CDR3 DNA: TGTGCCAGTCGACAGGACGGGAACTACGAGCAGTACTTC.

This sequence joins TRBV24-1 and TRBJ2-3, with 10 nucleotides matching TRBD2. The junction had 2 bases not matched to a gene; V was cut back by 1 base and J by 2 bases. CDR1 and CDR2 from the germline V gene are KGHDR and SFDVKD. The CDR3 runs 16 residues. The CDR3 sequence is CATSDFTSGDTDTQYF. DNA of the CDR3: TGTGCCACCAGTGATTTCACTAGCGGGGACACAGATACGCAGTATTTT.

CDR3 nucleotides: TGTGCCAGCTCACGCGAGGGTATTTCTATGGGCTACACCTTC. It encodes CASSREGISMGYTF. V is TRBV18 and J is TRBJ1-2; D unresolved. Germline V gene lookup returns CDR1 KGHSH and CDR2 LQKENI. The CDR3 is made up of 14 amino acids. V lost 4 bases and J lost 8, with 17 bases in between. Using reference TRBV18 and TRBJ1-2 for the parts outside the CDR3, the full variable domain is NAGVMQNPRHLVRRRGQEARLRCSPMKGHSHVYWYRQLPEEGLKFMVYLQKENIIDESGMPKERFSAEFPKEGPSILRIQQVVRGDSAAYFCASSREGISMGYTFGSGTRLTVV.